This T cell receptor beta chain was sequenced for a study of cytomegalovirus exposure and HLA in healthy donors. Worth noting for this clone: Its cognate antigen is unknown.

All the people who gave samples were healthy bone marrow donors. A multiplex PCR was run with 60 Vbeta primers and 13 Jbeta primers. Clones were sequenced by immunoSEQ multiplex PCR, and TCRdb holds only the in-frame ones, with some missing. Among 45,000 to 65,000 clones listed, 70% to 85% were seen once. The CDR3 is made up of 20 amino acids. In germline, CDR1 is LGHNA, CDR2 YNFKEQ. J gave up 4 bases and V 3 bases, and 18 bases lay outside the gene matches. Study conclusions and caveats: There were 164 TCR beta chains listed as cytomegalovirus-associated. Several of the most significant clusters appeared linked to common viral pathogens, based on a later analysis.

Input material: PBMCs. The J gene is TRBJ2-7, the V gene TRBV4-2; 13 bases are a match to TRBD2. The TCR comes from a woman in her 50s in good health and CMV-seropositive. DNA of the CDR3: TGTGCCAGCAGCCACCTAACGTTCGGGACTAGCGGGACGCACAGGTACGAGCAGTACTTC. Protein product: CASSHLTFGTSGTHRYEQYF.